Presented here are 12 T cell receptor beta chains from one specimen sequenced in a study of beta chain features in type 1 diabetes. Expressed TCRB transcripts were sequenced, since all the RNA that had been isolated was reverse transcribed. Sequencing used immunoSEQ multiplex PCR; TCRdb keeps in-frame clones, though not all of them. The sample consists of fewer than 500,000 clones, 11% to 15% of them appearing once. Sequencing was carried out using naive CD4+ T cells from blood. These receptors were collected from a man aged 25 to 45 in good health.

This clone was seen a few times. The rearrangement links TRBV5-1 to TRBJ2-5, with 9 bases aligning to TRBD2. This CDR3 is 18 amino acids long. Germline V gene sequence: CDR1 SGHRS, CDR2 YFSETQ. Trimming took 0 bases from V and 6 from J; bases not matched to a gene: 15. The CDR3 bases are TGCGCCAGCAGCTTGGCCGTGGAGGGCGGGAGGGCCTCGAAGACCCAGTACTTC. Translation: CASSLAVEGGRASKTQYF.

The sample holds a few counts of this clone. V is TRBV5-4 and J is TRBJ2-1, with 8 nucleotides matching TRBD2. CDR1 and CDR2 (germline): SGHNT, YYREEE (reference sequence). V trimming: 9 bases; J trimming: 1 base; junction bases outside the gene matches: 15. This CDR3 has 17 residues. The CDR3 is CATTRFAGGGSYNEQFF. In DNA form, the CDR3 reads TGTGCCACCACCCGCTTCGCGGGGGGCGGGTCCTACAATGAGCAGTTCTTC.

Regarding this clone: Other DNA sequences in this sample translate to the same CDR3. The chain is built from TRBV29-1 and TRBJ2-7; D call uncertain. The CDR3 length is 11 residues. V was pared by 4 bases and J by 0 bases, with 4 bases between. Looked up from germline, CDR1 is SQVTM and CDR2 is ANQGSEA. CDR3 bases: TGCAGCGTTGGGACCTCCTACGAGCAGTACGTC. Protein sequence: CSVGTSYEQYV.

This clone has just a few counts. DNA for the CDR3: TGTGCCAGTAGTCGACAGGGAACAGATACGCAGTATTTT. As protein: CASSRQGTDTQYF. The gene calls are TRBV19 and TRBJ2-3; 7 bases are shared with TRBD1. This CDR3 has 13 residues. J gave up 3 bases and V 5 bases, and 2 bases lay outside the gene matches. Looked up from germline, CDR1 is LNHDA and CDR2 is SQIVND (reference sequence).

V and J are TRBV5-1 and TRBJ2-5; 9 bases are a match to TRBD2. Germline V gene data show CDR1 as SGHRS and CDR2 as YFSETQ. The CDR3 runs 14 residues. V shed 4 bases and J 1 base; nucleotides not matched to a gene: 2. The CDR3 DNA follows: TGCGCCAGCAGCCAGACTAGCGGCCAAGAGACCCAGTACTTC. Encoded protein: CASSQTSGQETQYF.

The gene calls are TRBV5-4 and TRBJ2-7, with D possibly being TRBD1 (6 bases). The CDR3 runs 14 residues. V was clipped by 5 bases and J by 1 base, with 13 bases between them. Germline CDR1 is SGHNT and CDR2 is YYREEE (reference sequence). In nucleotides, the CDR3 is TGTGCCAGCAGTACGCAGGGGCTATCCTACGAGCAGTACTTC. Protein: CASSTQGLSYEQYF. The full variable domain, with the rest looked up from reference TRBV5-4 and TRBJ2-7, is ETGVTQSPTHLIKTRGQQVTLRCSSQSGHNTVSWYQQALGQGPQFIFQYYREEENGRGNFPPRFSGLQFPNYSSELNVNALELDDSALYLCASSTQGLSYEQYFGPGTRLTVT.

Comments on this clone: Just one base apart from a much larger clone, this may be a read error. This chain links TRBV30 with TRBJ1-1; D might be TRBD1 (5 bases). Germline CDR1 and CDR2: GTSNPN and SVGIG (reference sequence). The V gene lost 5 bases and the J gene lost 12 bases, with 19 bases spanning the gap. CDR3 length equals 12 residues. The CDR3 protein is CAWAGTQTVTFF. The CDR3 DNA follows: TGTGCCTGGGCCGGGACCCAGACCGTAACTTTCTTT.

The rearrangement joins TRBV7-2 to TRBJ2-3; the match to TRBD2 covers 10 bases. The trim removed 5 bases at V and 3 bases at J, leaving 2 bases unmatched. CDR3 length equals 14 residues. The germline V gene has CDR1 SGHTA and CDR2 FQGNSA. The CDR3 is CASSNSGGTDTQYF. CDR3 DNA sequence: TGTGCCAGCAGCAATAGCGGGGGGACAGATACGCAGTATTTT.

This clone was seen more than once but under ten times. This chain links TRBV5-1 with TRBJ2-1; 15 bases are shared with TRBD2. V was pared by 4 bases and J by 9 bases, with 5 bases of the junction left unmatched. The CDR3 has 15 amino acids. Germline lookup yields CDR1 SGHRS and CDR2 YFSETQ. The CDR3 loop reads CASSPGLAGGTEQFF. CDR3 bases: TGCGCCAGCAGCCCGGGACTAGCGGGAGGTACTGAGCAGTTCTTC.

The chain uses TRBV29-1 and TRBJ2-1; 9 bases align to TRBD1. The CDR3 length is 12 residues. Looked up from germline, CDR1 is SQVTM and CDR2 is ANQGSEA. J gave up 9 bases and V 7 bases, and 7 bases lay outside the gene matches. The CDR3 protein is CSGGTGFGEQFF. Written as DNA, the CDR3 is TGCAGCGGCGGGACAGGGTTCGGTGAGCAGTTCTTC.

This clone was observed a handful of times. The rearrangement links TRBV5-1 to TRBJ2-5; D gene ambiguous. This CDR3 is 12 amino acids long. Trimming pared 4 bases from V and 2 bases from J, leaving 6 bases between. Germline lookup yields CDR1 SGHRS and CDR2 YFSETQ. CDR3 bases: TGCGCCAGCAGCCCTCGACAAGAGACCCAGTACTTC. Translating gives CASSPRQETQYF.

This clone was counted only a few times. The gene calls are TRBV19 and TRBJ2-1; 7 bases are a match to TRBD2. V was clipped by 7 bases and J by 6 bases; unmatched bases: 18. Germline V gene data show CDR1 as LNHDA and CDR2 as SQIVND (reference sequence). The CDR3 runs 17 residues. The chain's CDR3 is CASTQITGLGLGNEQFF. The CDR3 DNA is TGTGCCAGTACCCAAATAACAGGACTAGGGCTGGGCAATGAGCAGTTCTTC. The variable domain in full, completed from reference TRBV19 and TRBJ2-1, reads DGGITQSPKYLFRKEGQNVTLSCEQNLNHDAMYWYRQDPGQGLRLIYYSQIVNDFQKGDIAEGYSVSREKKESFPLTVTSAQKNPTAFYLCASTQITGLGLGNEQFFGPGTRLTVL.